This TCR beta chain was captured in a study of T cells in Graves' hyperthyroidism and ophthalmopathy. Study findings and constraints: Among thyroid clonotypes expanded above 0.001, most also appeared in blood.

The sample holds many counts of this clonotype. The antigen is not known. Amplification yielded TCR beta CDR3 regions, with RNA transcripts as the source. The primer set for the first-round RT-PCR of the TCR CDR3 was HTBI. From the multiplex PCR reads, TCRdb called clonotypes with MiXCR, one entry per CDR3 protein. This table has a few hundred thousand distinct CDR3 sequences, approximately 14% appearing once. Trimming took off 5 bases at V and 0 bases at J, with 9 bases between the two ends. The CDR3 extends over 14 amino acids. Germline V gene sequence: CDR1 SNHLY, CDR2 FYNNEI. At least 3 on the Clinical Activity Score was recorded for ophthalmopathy patients, who also had NOSPECS grade at least 4 and duration under 3 months. Exclusion followed for patients with uncontrolled infection, other autoimmune disease, pregnancy or lactation.

The sequenced sample was blood. The chain recombines TRBV2 with TRBJ2-3; no firm D call. This clonotype originated in a middle-aged woman with Graves' ophthalmopathy. CDR3 coding DNA: TGTGCCAGCAGTTTTTTCACTAGCACAGATACGCAGTATTTT. It yields the protein CASSFFTSTDTQYF. Combining the CDR3 with reference TRBV2 and TRBJ2-3 gives the whole variable domain EPEVTQTPSHQVTQMGQEVILRCVPISNHLYFYWYRQILGQKVEFLVSFYNNEISEKSEIFDDQFSVERPDGSNFTLKIRSTKLEDSAMYFCASSFFTSTDTQYFGPGTRLTVL.